Listed below are T cell receptor beta chains from one sample, sequenced in a study of blood T cell repertoires in COVID-19. Generated by immunoSEQ multiplex PCR, the TCRdb table keeps only in-frame clones and is missing some. The data contain roughly 24,000 clones, 90% of them seen just once; the ten biggest clones take up approximately 1.7%. Sequencing was performed on peripheral blood. Every receptor here comes from a woman in her sixties with active COVID-19. The conserved cysteine and the conserved F or W are not part of the CDR3 here. A D gene is named only where the DNA matches it firmly.

j_gene	d_gene	v_gene	len	CDR3aa
TRBJ1-4	.	TRBV2	13	ASRIQDSSNEKLF
TRBJ2-7	.	TRBV6-5	9	ASSRTGGEY
TRBJ2-2	.	TRBV21-1	11	TLQGADTGELF
TRBJ2-7	TRBD2	TRBV11-2	13	ASTDTSGGWYEQY
TRBJ2-1	.	TRBV14	13	ASSQDRAGVHEQF
TRBJ1-2	TRBD1	TRBV19	12	ATTDRQGIYGYT
TRBJ2-1	TRBD2	TRBV6-5	13	ASSSTSGRYNEQF
TRBJ1-6	.	TRBV30	11	AWSASSNSPLH
TRBJ2-5	.	TRBV4-1	12	ASSHPEVAETQY
TRBJ2-3	TRBD2	TRBV16	13	ASSLSSGNTDTQY
TRBJ2-7	TRBD1	TRBV5-4	12	ASSQRTGSYEQY
TRBJ2-5	.	TRBV7-9	13	ASSPHWGGQETQY
TRBJ1-1	.	TRBV18	12	ASSPQTRGTEAF
TRBJ1-2	TRBD1	TRBV7-9	13	ASSLGGQGAEGYT
TRBJ2-2	TRBD2	TRBV7-2	14	ASSWGLAGAGGELF
TRBJ2-5	TRBD2	TRBV29-1	14	SVGSLAGLPGETQY
TRBJ2-3	.	TRBV4-1	11	ASSQDPTDTQY
TRBJ2-1	TRBD1	TRBV29-1	12	SVDWTGDENEQF
TRBJ2-3	.	TRBV10-3	12	AISDGGRTDTQY
TRBJ1-1	.	TRBV18	11	ASSTAPGAEAF
TRBJ1-2	.	TRBV6-5	11	ASRHDGVYGYT
TRBJ1-4	.	TRBV5-1	14	ASSLGTGTTNEKLF
TRBJ2-1	.	TRBV2	14	ASSEEALSSYNEQF
TRBJ2-7	TRBD1	TRBV30	15	AWSPGRMQGAVNEQY
TRBJ2-6	TRBD1	TRBV2	14	ASSGTGGFGANVLT
TRBJ2-5	TRBD2	TRBV24-1	13	ATSLGLAGGETQY
TRBJ1-2	.	TRBV3-1/TRBV3-2	14	ASSQDGTATINGYT
TRBJ2-7	TRBD1	TRBV27	15	ASSGLITGGFLYEQY